This record concerns one T cell receptor (beta chain) sequence. Its antigen remains unidentified. No much larger clonotype is one base removed from it; base qualities were not supplied. The data belong to a study of the immune and genomic landscape of osteosarcoma (dated by TCRdb to the early 2020s). Looking at the study overall: The overall cohort comprised under 55 pediatric and adult patients with high-grade osteosarcoma, with a median age at diagnosis of around 30 years (range about 5-90). Each of a few patients provided a couple of samples from the same tumor site. In the overall cohort, around three fifths of patients were male, and localized disease at diagnosis was presented by about 78% of patients. Osteosarcoma specimens were profiled with whole genome, RNA and T-cell receptor sequencing plus immunohistochemistry and reverse phase protein arrays so that immunogenic potential could be defined. The goal of the study was to explain why immune checkpoint inhibitors show limited clinical activity in osteosarcoma. The cohort was enriched for poor-risk disease, as unfavorable pathologic response to standard therapy was shown in about 73% of the cohort and roughly two thirds of the cohort were deceased. To characterize the osteosarcoma immunogenomic landscape, the TCR sequencing results were combined with transcriptome, protein array and immunostaining data. Study-level results and caveats: The clonality benchmarks were taken from external normal skin and healthy peripheral blood data instead of from matched normal tissue. Sample size was not determined by any statistical method, because osteosarcoma is rare and all possible samples were collected. Overall, productive TCR clonality was low, with a mean of 0.09 and a maximum of 0.3, which suggests limited clonal expansion of T cells. TCR productive clonality was higher in the immune-hot C3 cluster than the cold C1 cluster but still low overall. Along with the frozen tumor specimens, matched blood was collected from just a couple of patients. About 5 cases had a single hyperexpanded clone dominating the repertoire, and all had fewer than 100 T-cell clonotypes.

Post-treatment primary, local recurrence and metastasis tumors from poor-prognosis patients were used as specimens. The ImmunoSEQ Assay (Adaptive Biotechnologies) was used to immunosequence the CDR3 regions of the TCR beta chain. The authors' pipeline ran thus. TCRB rearrangements, read counts, read proportions and gene usage were exported through the ImmunoSEQ Analyzer platform. T-cell clonality was calculated on productive rearrangements as 1 minus Pielou's evenness. In the clonal space homeostasis analysis, clonotypes were grouped as rare, small, medium, large or hyperexpanded (0.01 to 1 of the repertoire). TCR productive clonality was compared across immune clusters C1, C2 and C3 using the Wilcoxon rank sum test. TCRdb provides this immuneACCESS table in a form limited to in-frame rearrangements. Some clones are lacking; in checked studies, under half of them reflect an unresolved V gene, and why the rest are absent is not known. D and trimming come from the DNA, and the V and J calls and clone size come from that table. The sample data list approximately 9,400 clones, and 60% to 75% of these were observed just once. The top ten hold less than 20% of the sample.

V is pared back by 2 bases and J by 7 bases, with 12 bases lying between the germline termini. CDR3 length: 13 amino acids, cysteine to phenylalanine. The kept DNA is CDR3 alone, 39 bases in frame from the first base. CDR1 and CDR2 are read off the germline V gene (reference sequence) as MNHNY and SVGAGI. Sequenced material: osteosarcoma tumor tissue from the lung. The receptor was derived from a human donor with osteosarcoma. The sequence joins TRBV6-6 to TRBJ2-7; the D gene could be TRBD1 or TRBD2, each one agreeing over 5 bases. The nucleotide sequence is TGTGCCAGCAGTTACACAGGTACGGGGGAGCAGTACTTC. It encodes CASSYTGTGEQYF.